These T cell receptor beta chains were read from a single sample in a study of T cells in Graves' hyperthyroidism and ophthalmopathy. TCRdb re-analysed the multiplex PCR reads in MiXCR, keeping a single row per CDR3 protein. The sample consists of more than 300,000 distinct CDR3 sequences, about a fifth of them appearing once. Specimen: blood. These receptors all stem from a man between 18 and 29 years old with Graves' ophthalmopathy. The CDR3 runs from the conserved cysteine through the conserved F or W. The order of the fields is J gene, V gene, CDR3 protein.

TRBJ2-2 TRBV3-1 CASSQTRTGELFF
TRBJ2-6 TRBV3-1 CASSQDYGGANVLTF
TRBJ2-1 TRBV2 CASSQGVGGEQFF
TRBJ1-5 TRBV15 CATSSRTPSNQPQHF
TRBJ1-2 TRBV7-2 CASSSTGVNGYTF
TRBJ2-3 TRBV29-1 CSVKPSTDTQYF
TRBJ1-5 TRBV2 CASRDRGGQPQHF
TRBJ1-1 TRBV5-1 CASSLGVAGTEAFF
TRBJ1-6 TRBV27 CASSLDSTNSPLHF
TRBJ2-5 TRBV7-8 CASSVDRGETQYF
TRBJ1-6 TRBV20-1 CSASLSLQKKSLHF
TRBJ2-1 TRBV11-3 CASSLEGGVSYNEQFF
TRBJ1-6 TRBV28 CASSLPGLALHF
TRBJ2-7 TRBV28 CASSRGYYEQYF
TRBJ2-3 TRBV6-1 CASSASGGAPDTQYF
TRBJ2-2 TRBV4-1 CASSQGSYLGQGPNPNTGELFF
TRBJ1-2 TRBV3-1 CASSQGPGYTF
TRBJ2-3 TRBV27 CASSSPSGGRRDTQYF
TRBJ2-5 TRBV7-6 CASSRGGSGETQYF
TRBJ1-1 TRBV12-3/TRBV12-4 CASSLGLGGQEDMNTEAFF
TRBJ1-5 TRBV10-3 CAISDVNQPQHF
TRBJ1-2 TRBV12-3/TRBV12-4 CASMRDGGFHYGYTF
TRBJ1-6 TRBV3-1 CASSQELGYRNSPLHF
TRBJ2-1 TRBV6-5 CASSYSEKSSYNEQFF
TRBJ2-7 TRBV18 CASSPEAPGSVEQYF
TRBJ2-5 TRBV2 CASSEPGQETQYF
TRBJ1-5 TRBV5-1 CASRLAPGNQPQHF
TRBJ2-7 TRBV10-3 CASGRSEVEQYF
TRBJ2-2 TRBV12-3/TRBV12-4 CASSLRRLAGVDTGELFF
TRBJ1-2 TRBV6-1 CASSESGGYYGYTF
TRBJ2-3 TRBV3-1 CASSQTGADTQYF
TRBJ1-6 TRBV12-3/TRBV12-4 CASSSGSANSPLHF
TRBJ1-3 TRBV5-4 CASSRDRNSGNTIYF
TRBJ1-1 TRBV7-7 CASSSQADTEAFF
TRBJ2-1 TRBV4-1 CASSQRTSVSEQFF
TRBJ2-7 TRBV11-2 CASSDPTVAAYEQYF
TRBJ2-2 TRBV19 CASTPSGGIGELFF
TRBJ1-6 TRBV12-3/TRBV12-4 CASSLRPGTNNSPLHF
TRBJ1-1 TRBV10-2 CASSHEGGTEAFF
TRBJ2-7 TRBV19 CASRGTDSYEQYF
TRBJ1-1 TRBV10-3 CAISESWELIPNTEAFF
TRBJ2-2 TRBV7-3 CASSFQGGAGELFF
TRBJ1-2 TRBV24-1 CATSVGMGYTF